Below, 15 T cell receptor beta chains from the same sample are listed, as sequenced in a study of cytomegalovirus exposure and HLA in healthy donors. The method was immunoSEQ multiplex PCR; TCRdb's version includes in-frame clones alone and lacks a portion of them. The repertoire has about 190,000 clones, approximately 88% of them found once; the top ten carry approximately 7%. Sequences were obtained from PBMCs. The receptors were gathered from a man younger than 30 in good health and CMV-seropositive.

In DNA, the CDR3 is TGTGCCAGCAGCACCGTGAAAGCGGGAGGACTATTCTACGAGCAGTACTTC. Protein product: CASSTVKAGGLFYEQYF. The chain has TRBV7-2 and TRBJ2-7; 9 bases are shared with TRBD2. CDR1 SGHTA and CDR2 FQGNSA come from the germline V gene. The V and J ends lost 5 bases and 3 bases, in that order; junction bases with no gene match: 14. This CDR3 is built from 17 residues.

This clone was seen only once. The chain links TRBV7-3 to TRBJ2-3; tentatively, D is TRBD1 (5 bases). The V and J ends lost 1 base and 4 bases respectively, with 15 bases between them. This CDR3 is 16 amino acids long. The V gene's germline CDR1 is SGHTA and CDR2 FQGTGA. The CDR3 nucleotides read TGTGCCAGCAGCTTAAGAAAGGGGCTTGGCGCAGATACGCAGTATTTT. Protein product: CASSLRKGLGADTQYF.

This clone appeared a few times. V and J are TRBV15 and TRBJ2-1; TRBD1 aligns across 8 bases. J was trimmed by 6 bases and V by 3 bases; bases with no gene match: 4. There are 14 residues in the CDR3. The germline CDR1 and CDR2 sequences are LNHNV and YYDKDF (reference sequence). The CDR3 sequence is CATSRPGQANEQFF. CDR3 nucleotide sequence: TGTGCCACCAGCAGGCCGGGACAGGCCAATGAGCAGTTCTTC.

The chain employs TRBV5-1 and TRBJ2-3, with D tentatively TRBD2 (5 bases). Trimming cost V 5 bases and J 0 bases, with 10 bases left between them. The V gene's germline CDR1 is SGHRS and CDR2 YFSETQ. This CDR3 region has 14 residues. CDR3 nucleotides: TGCGCCAGCAGTCGAGCGGACAGCACAGATACGCAGTATTTT. Protein product: CASSRADSTDTQYF.

This chain joins TRBV5-1 and TRBJ2-2; 11 nucleotides agree with TRBD1. Germline CDR1 reads SGHRS; CDR2 reads YFSETQ. The CDR3 loop spans 15 amino acids. The V segment lost 5 bases and the J segment 2 bases; nucleotides outside the gene matches: 2. The CDR3 nucleotides read TGCGCCAGCAGTTGGACAGGGGGCAACACCGGGGAGCTGTTTTTT. Protein product: CASSWTGGNTGELFF.

V gene TRBV6-5 combines with J gene TRBJ2-1, with 9 bases aligning to TRBD2. The trim removed 0 bases at V and 7 bases at J, leaving 4 bases unmatched. Germline V gene data show CDR1 as MNHEY and CDR2 as SVGAGI. The CDR3 is made up of 15 amino acids. This CDR3 is CASSYSGGRANEQFF. In nucleotides, the CDR3 is TGTGCCAGCAGTTACTCCGGCGGGAGGGCTAATGAGCAGTTCTTC.

As DNA, the CDR3 is TGTGCCAGCAGCCAACGATTAATGACTAGCGGGGTTACCTACGAGCAGTACTTC. Translating gives CASSQRLMTSGVTYEQYF. The chain links TRBV4-2 to TRBJ2-7, with 11 bases matching TRBD2. Germline CDR1 reads LGHNA; CDR2 reads YNFKEQ. This CDR3 has 18 amino acids. Unmatched junction bases numbered 11, after V lost 2 bases and J lost 2 bases.

This sequence joins TRBV5-6 and TRBJ2-7; 10 bases agree with TRBD2. This CDR3 has 15 amino acids. V trimming: 0 bases; J trimming: 4 bases; junction bases outside the gene matches: 4. Germline assignment: CDR1 SGHDT and CDR2 YYEEEE. The CDR3: CASSLGGSGRYEQYF. The CDR3 bases are TGTGCCAGCAGCTTGGGAGGTAGCGGGAGGTACGAGCAGTACTTC.

The rearrangement uses TRBV7-3 and TRBJ1-1, with 9 nucleotides matching TRBD1. This CDR3 region has 13 residues. V trimming: 5 bases; J trimming: 11 bases; junction bases outside the gene matches: 9. Germline CDR1 and CDR2: SGHTA and FQGTGA. The CDR3, as DNA: TGTGCCAGCAGCCTTAATGGACAGGGGATCGCTTTCTTT. Translation: CASSLNGQGIAFF.

CDR3 sequence: CASSTKTDTQYF. The CDR3 region has the DNA TGTGCCAGCAGCACTAAAACAGATACGCAGTATTTT. The chain uses TRBV7-2 and TRBJ2-3; D ambiguous. Germline assignment: CDR1 SGHTA and CDR2 FQGNSA. V dropped 5 bases and J dropped 3 bases, with 6 bases sitting between them. This CDR3 region has 12 residues.

The rearrangement uses TRBV7-8 and TRBJ2-1; 11 bases match TRBD2. This CDR3 comprises 15 residues. Germline CDR1 reads SGHVS; CDR2 reads FQNEAQ. J lost 3 bases, V lost 5 bases, and 3 bases had no gene match. CDR3 nucleotide sequence: TGTGCCAGCAGCAAGGGACTAGCGGACTACAATGAGCAGTTCTTC. Amino acid sequence: CASSKGLADYNEQFF.

The chain recombines TRBV9 with TRBJ1-2; 8 nucleotides line up with TRBD1. With V trimmed by 3 bases and J by 8 bases, 12 bases remained unmatched. CDR1 is SGDLS, CDR2 YYNGEE, per germline. The length of the CDR3 is 15 residues. CDR3 protein: CASSGGTGQGVGYTF. The CDR3, as DNA: TGTGCCAGCAGCGGAGGGACTGGACAGGGAGTAGGCTACACCTTC.

The chain recombines TRBV2 with TRBJ2-5; 7 nucleotides agree with TRBD2. Per the germline V gene, CDR1 is SNHLY and CDR2 is FYNNEI. The CDR3 totals 15 residues. The trim removed 0 bases at V and 2 bases at J, leaving 3 bases unmatched. The DNA for the CDR3 is TGTGCCAGCAGTGAAGCGTCGGGAGGTCAAGAGACCCAGTACTTC. It encodes CASSEASGGQETQYF.

The count of this clone is one. This CDR3 reads CASSGHWTGSLGETQYF. In DNA, the CDR3 is TGTGCCAGCAGCGGTCATTGGACAGGCTCCTTGGGGGAGACCCAGTACTTC. The J gene is TRBJ2-5, the V gene TRBV9, with 7 nucleotides matching TRBD1. V shed 3 bases, J shed 5 bases, and the junction held 16 bases outside the gene matches. This CDR3 has 17 amino acids. The germline V gene has CDR1 SGDLS and CDR2 YYNGEE.

V is TRBV9 and J is TRBJ2-3, with 7 bases aligning to TRBD1. This CDR3 region has 15 residues. Per germline, CDR1 SGDLS and CDR2 YYNGEE. Unmatched junction bases numbered 4, after V lost 2 bases and J lost 1 base. The CDR3 DNA reads as TGTGCCAGCAGCGTCAGGGGGACGGGCACAGATACGCAGTATTTT. Protein: CASSVRGTGTDTQYF. Drawing the rest from reference TRBV9 and TRBJ2-3, the complete variable domain is DSGVTQTPKHLITATGQRVTLRCSPRSGDLSVYWYQQSLDQGLQFLIQYYNGEERAKGNILERFSAQQFPDLHSELNLSSLELGDSALYFCASSVRGTGTDTQYFGPGTRLTVL.